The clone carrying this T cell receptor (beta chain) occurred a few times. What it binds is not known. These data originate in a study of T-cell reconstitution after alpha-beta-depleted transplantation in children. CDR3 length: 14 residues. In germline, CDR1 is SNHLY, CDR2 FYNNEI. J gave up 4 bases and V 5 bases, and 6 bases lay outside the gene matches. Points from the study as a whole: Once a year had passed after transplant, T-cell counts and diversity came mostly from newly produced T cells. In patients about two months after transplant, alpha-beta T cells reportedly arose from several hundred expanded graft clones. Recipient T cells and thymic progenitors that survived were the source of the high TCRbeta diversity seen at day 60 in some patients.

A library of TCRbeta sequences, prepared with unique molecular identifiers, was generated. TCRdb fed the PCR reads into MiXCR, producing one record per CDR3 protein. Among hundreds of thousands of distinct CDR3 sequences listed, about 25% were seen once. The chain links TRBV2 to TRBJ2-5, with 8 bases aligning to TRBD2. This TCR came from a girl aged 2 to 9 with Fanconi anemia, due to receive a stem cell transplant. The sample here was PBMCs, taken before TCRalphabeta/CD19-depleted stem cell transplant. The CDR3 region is CASSTGGTTETQYF. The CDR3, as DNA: TGTGCCAGCAGTACGGGGGGGACAACAGAGACCCAGTACTTC. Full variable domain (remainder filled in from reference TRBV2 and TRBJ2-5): EPEVTQTPSHQVTQMGQEVILRCVPISNHLYFYWYRQILGQKVEFLVSFYNNEISEKSEIFDDQFSVERPDGSNFTLKIRSTKLEDSAMYFCASSTGGTTETQYFGPGTRLLVL.